These 15 T cell receptor beta chains share one sample of origin, sequenced in a study of response to subunit inactivated influenza vaccine. Using its own MiXCR run on the RT-PCR reads, TCRdb lists one record per CDR3 protein. The sample has about 500,000 distinct CDR3 sequences; 13% are singletons. The specimen was PBMCs from blood, collected roughly 45 days after vaccination. The receptors shown here come from a middle-aged man who received an inactivated influenza vaccine.

This sequence joins TRBV20-1 and TRBJ1-2, with 7 bases fitting TRBD1. With V trimmed by 5 bases and J by 3 bases, 9 bases remained unmatched. The CDR3 length is 14 residues. The germline gives CDR1 DFQATT, CDR2 SNEGSKA (reference sequence). CDR3 region: CSARYQGVDYGYTF. The CDR3 DNA follows: TGCAGTGCTCGATATCAGGGGGTCGACTATGGCTACACCTTC.

This clonotype showed up just a few times. In nucleotides, the CDR3 is TGCGCCAGCCAGACAGGGTCGGCATCACCCCTCCACTTT. It specifies CASQTGSASPLHF. This chain connects TRBV10-1 to TRBJ1-6; 7 bases line up with TRBD1. Germline V gives CDR1 WNHNN, CDR2 SYGVQD (reference sequence). V shed 8 bases and J 10 bases; nucleotides not matched to a gene: 8. The CDR3 loop spans 13 amino acids.

This clonotype showed up just a few times. V gene TRBV13 combines with J gene TRBJ2-5; 8 bases line up with TRBD1. Germline values: CDR1 PRHDT, CDR2 FYEKMQ (reference sequence). The CDR3 contains 16 residues. The V segment lost 8 bases and the J segment 5 bases; nucleotides outside the gene matches: 16. The CDR3 is CASQQRTGISMETQYF. The CDR3 bases are TGTGCCAGCCAACAACGGACAGGGATCTCAATGGAGACCCAGTACTTC.

This chain links TRBV20-1 with TRBJ2-1, with TRBD2 matching 9 bases. This CDR3 has 14 amino acids. Trimming took 5 bases from V and 4 from J; bases not matched to a gene: 6. The germline gives CDR1 DFQATT, CDR2 SNEGSKA (reference sequence). CDR3 nucleotides: TGCAGTGCTCCCGGGCTAGCGGGGTACAATGAGCAGTTCTTC. This codes for CSAPGLAGYNEQFF.

This clonotype was observed at least ten times. The rearrangement joins TRBV12-3 or TRBV12-4 to TRBJ2-5; D not resolved. With 7 bases removed from V and 4 bases from J, the gap between germline ends came to 10 bases. CDR3 length: 12 amino acids. The CDR3 bases are TGTGCCAGCACCCAAACCGTAGAGACCCAGTACTTC. It encodes CASTQTVETQYF.

This clonotype was observed a few times. The chain links TRBV4-1 to TRBJ2-3, with D maybe TRBD1 (6 bases). The CDR3 sequence is 14 residues long. CDR1 and CDR2 from the germline V gene are MGHRA and YSYEKL. Deletions cut 6 bases from V and 4 bases from J, with 14 bases between. The CDR3 coding sequence is TGCGCCAGCAGGCGCTCAGAGGGGGCAGATACGCAGTATTTT. Translation gives CASRRSEGADTQYF.

The chain combines TRBV7-9 with TRBJ2-7, with D possibly matching TRBD1 (5 bases). V was cut by 3 bases and J by 3 bases, with 6 bases left in between. The CDR3 length is 12 residues. CDR1 SEHNR and CDR2 FQNEAQ come from the germline V gene (reference sequence). The CDR3 sequence is CASSFDSYEQYF. In nucleotides, the CDR3 is TGTGCCAGCAGCTTTGACAGCTACGAGCAGTACTTC.

The chain is built from TRBV20-1 and TRBJ2-1; no reliable D call. Germline V gene data show CDR1 as DFQATT and CDR2 as SNEGSKA (reference sequence). The CDR3 is 12 residues long. V shed 1 base and J shed 6 bases, with 7 bases lying between them. CDR3 DNA: TGCAGTGCTAGAGCCACTTCCAATGAGCAGTTCTTC. It translates to CSARATSNEQFF.

The chain has TRBV29-1 and TRBJ2-7; possibly TRBD1 for D (5 bases). Trimming cost V 6 bases and J 4 bases, with 16 bases left between them. CDR3 length equals 13 residues. Per the germline V gene, CDR1 is SQVTM and CDR2 is ANQGSEA. CDR3 coding DNA: TGCAGCGTCCGAACAGGCGATAGGTACGAGCAGTACTTC. Protein: CSVRTGDRYEQYF.

This clonotype has only a few counts. The chain uses TRBV27 and TRBJ2-4; no reliable D call. Trimming stripped 3 bases from V and 5 bases from J, with 2 bases between. Per the germline V gene, CDR1 is MNHEY and CDR2 is SMNVEV (reference sequence). The CDR3 has 11 residues. The CDR3 DNA is TGTGCCAGCAGTTTCCAAAACATTCAGTACTTC. As protein: CASSFQNIQYF.

The CDR3, as DNA: TGCGCCAGCAGCACCGGGCCCCAAGAGACCCAGTACTTC. Amino acid sequence: CASSTGPQETQYF. The genes are TRBV5-1 and TRBJ2-5; D gene ambiguous. V lost 4 bases to trimming and J lost 1 base, with 8 bases between them. This CDR3 is 13 amino acids long. CDR1 SGHRS and CDR2 YFSETQ come from the germline V gene.

This clonotype was found a few times. The chain combines TRBV4-3 with TRBJ2-3, with D possibly being TRBD1 (6 bases). Per the germline V gene, CDR1 is LGHNA and CDR2 is YSLEER. V was clipped by 8 bases and J by 5 bases, with 14 bases between them. The CDR3 spans 13 residues. The CDR3 is CASSNRVEDTQYF. The CDR3 DNA reads as TGCGCCAGCTCGAACAGGGTCGAAGATACGCAGTATTTT.

The rearrangement links TRBV29-1 to TRBJ2-5, with 10 nucleotides matching TRBD1. This CDR3 contains 13 residues. CDR1 is SQVTM, CDR2 ANQGSEA, per germline. V shed 5 bases and J 9 bases; nucleotides not matched to a gene: 9. The CDR3 sequence: CSVQPGQGKAQYF. The CDR3 DNA reads TGCAGCGTTCAACCGGGACAGGGGAAGGCCCAGTACTTC.

This chain links TRBV3-1 with TRBJ2-3; 9 nucleotides line up with TRBD2. Trimming at V came to 1 base and at J to 1 base, leaving 3 bases not matched to a gene. CDR3 length equals 16 residues. Germline CDR1 reads LGHDT; CDR2 reads YNNKEL (reference sequence). CDR3 nucleotides: TGTGCCAGCAGCCAAGTAGCGGGAGATCGCACAGATACGCAGTATTTT. Encoded protein: CASSQVAGDRTDTQYF.

The gene calls are TRBV19 and TRBJ2-1, with a possible D match to TRBD2 (5 bases). The CDR3 has 14 amino acids. The V and J ends lost 4 bases and 8 bases respectively, with 15 bases between them. CDR1 and CDR2 from the germline V gene are LNHDA and SQIVND (reference sequence). The DNA of the CDR3 is TGTGCCAGTAGTACGGACCTGGCGAGGGATGAGCAGTTCTTC. Translation gives CASSTDLARDEQFF.